This TCR beta chain was sequenced during a study of blood T cell repertoires in COVID-19. In this sample, this clone turned up a few times. Produced via immunoSEQ multiplex PCR; TCRdb's table is partial and in-frame only. The sample shows over 150,000 clones, around 85% of them seen only once. The sequencing input was peripheral blood. This TCR was recovered from a woman between 50 and 59 years old with acute or convalescent COVID-19.

CDR3 DNA sequence: TGCGCCAGCAGCCCGCCCGACTATGAGCAGTTCTTC. It specifies CASSPPDYEQFF. V usage is TRBV4-1 and J usage is TRBJ2-1, with D unresolved. This CDR3 has 12 residues. Germline CDR1 reads MGHRA; CDR2 reads YSYEKL. Trimming cost V 4 bases and J 8 bases, with 9 bases left between them.